Given below is one T cell receptor beta chain in context. The target of this receptor is not known. No base quality values were provided; no much bigger clone lies one nucleotide off. The CDR3 regions of human TCRbeta chains were subjected to immunosequencing. As for how the authors treated the data: Repertoire TCRs were matched against a reference library of SARS-CoV-2-specific TCRs generated with the MIRA antigen-specificity platform. Breadth meant the fraction of unique TCRs that were SARS-CoV-2-associated, whereas depth meant the fraction of total T cells that were SARS-CoV-2-associated. Using the MIRA data, every spike-specific TCR was mapped to the spike region that the TCR reacted to and assigned to either a CD4 or a CD8 class. Log10-transformed breadth and depth values were compared by one-way ANOVA with Sidak's multiple comparisons tests. Not all clones reach the TCRdb copy of this immuneACCESS table, which keeps in-frame sequences only. Checked studies attribute under half of the gap to unresolved V genes and leave the rest unexplained. Clone size and the V and J calls come from that table; the DNA yielded D and trimming. The sample contains some 130,000 clones, under 95% of them found a single time. Clones ranked in the top ten supply 3.1% of the sample.

This record comes from a study of T cell responses to AZD1222 COVID-19 vaccine (dated by TCRdb to the early 2020s). Study-wide context: Because spike-specific TCR depth and breadth did not differ between the two schedules, AZD1222 recipients who got a second dose at roughly 4 weeks were pooled with those who got a second dose at roughly 12 weeks. Trial participants were enrolled by age into 18-55, 56-69 and 70-plus year subgroups, with about 150, 28 and 57 TCR-sequenced participants respectively. TCR sequencing covered over 230 trial participants: 200 to 210 given two doses of AZD1222 and some 25 given two doses of MenACWY control vaccine.

Explained via the paper, the time point label denotes: baseline before first vaccination. The vaccinee samples were drawn from two UK trials, COV001 and COV002, one of which was a single-blind randomized controlled phase 2/3 trial testing AZD1222 (ChAdOx1 nCoV-19) in healthy adults. For TCRbeta chain sequencing, PBMC samples from trial participants were taken at day 0 and at day 28 after the second dose. The paper as a whole reports these results and caveats: Most participants were white British and females outnumbered males, and the authors suggested that clonal diversity may have been underestimated. The 56-69-year group was small, and its depth increase did not reach significance, likely because of low power. CD4 TCRs associated with the vaccine covered the entire spike protein, and the dominant responses were in regions 160-218 and 743-854. Nearly half of unique spike-specific TCRs reportedly recognized epitopes outside regions mutated in the B.1.351 and B.1.1.7 variants. Because no day 14 peak-response samples were available, repertoires were characterized only after the peak T cell response. Conclusions about previously exposed vaccinees were limited because only 5 or 6 AZD1222 recipients were SARS-CoV-2 seropositive at baseline. A significant rise in spike-specific TCR breadth and depth was observed after two AZD1222 doses relative to day 0 and relative to MenACWY recipients.

Specimen: peripheral blood, collected on day 0 of AZD1222 vaccination. The TCR was taken from an adult in good health.

The nucleotide sequence reads as follows: TGTGCCAGTAGTACCCTTTCGGGGTGGAGGTATAATGAAAAACTGTTTTTT. This sequence encodes CASSTLSGWRYNEKLFF. Recombination joined TRBV19 with TRBJ1-4; no D gene can be assigned with confidence. V and J are truncated by 4 bases and 4 bases respectively, leaving an intervening sequence of 19 bases. The CDR3 spans 17 residues, from the cysteine through the phenylalanine. The kept DNA is CDR3 alone, 51 bases in frame from the first base. The CDR1 and CDR2 encoded by the germline V gene (reference sequence) are LNHDA and SQIVND.